This entry lists 24 T cell receptor beta chains sequenced from one sample in a study of regulatory and conventional T cells in RAG deficiency. Using immunoSEQ multiplex PCR, the repertoire was profiled, and TCRdb retains in-frame clones only, with some absent. The sample has roughly 19,000 clones; approximately 86% are singletons. Regulatory T cells were sorted from blood as CD4+ CD25-high CD127-low cells. A further study also used this sample, focusing on regulatory T cells. In that study: The PCR used 52 TRBV and 13 TRBJ primers.

Sequenced: Tregs sorted from blood. The receptors derive from a human donor in good health.

V and J are TRBV6-1 and TRBJ1-1; TRBD1 is a possible D gene (5 bases). CDR1 is MNHNS, CDR2 SASEGT, per germline. Trimming took 2 bases from V and 8 from J, leaving 24 bases between them. This CDR3 has 17 amino acids. CDR3 sequence: CASSERGLLLWALEAFF. In DNA form, the CDR3 reads TGTGCCAGCAGTGAAAGGGGCCTCCTGCTTTGGGCCCTGGAAGCTTTCTTT.

This rearrangement joins TRBV5-5 to TRBJ2-5; D possibly corresponds to TRBD2 (5 bases). The CDR3 extends over 14 amino acids. V was clipped by 0 bases and J by 4 bases, with 10 bases between them. Germline CDR1 is SGHKS and CDR2 is YYEKEE (reference sequence). CDR3 region: CASSLGEGVETQYF. The CDR3 DNA is TGTGCCAGCAGCTTGGGAGAGGGAGTAGAGACCCAGTACTTC.

The rearrangement links TRBV19 to TRBJ1-2; D gene unclear. Trimming cost V 5 bases and J 4 bases, with 14 bases left between them. The CDR3 consists of 14 residues. Germline lookup yields CDR1 LNHDA and CDR2 SQIVND (reference sequence). The CDR3 spells CASSVPDGSYGYTF. DNA for the CDR3: TGTGCCAGTAGTGTCCCCGACGGAAGCTATGGCTACACCTTC. Supplemented by reference TRBV19 and TRBJ1-2, the full variable domain reads DGGITQSPKYLFRKEGQNVTLSCEQNLNHDAMYWYRQDPGQGLRLIYYSQIVNDFQKGDIAEGYSVSREKKESFPLTVTSAQKNPTAFYLCASSVPDGSYGYTFGSGTRLTVV.

A single count supports this clone. The rearrangement uses TRBV7-3 and TRBJ1-2, with D unresolved. The germline CDR1 and CDR2 sequences are SGHTA and FQGTGA. The V end was cut by 3 bases, the J end by 8 bases, with 16 bases between. The CDR3 contains 14 residues. Here the CDR3 DNA reads TGTGCCAGCAGCTTGGCCCAAGATGGATCCGGCTACACCTTC. Its translation: CASSLAQDGSGYTF.

The chain carries TRBV5-1 and TRBJ1-4, with 9 nucleotides matching TRBD1. The CDR3 covers 15 residues. V was clipped by 4 bases and J by 5 bases; unmatched bases: 6. Germline loops: CDR1 SGHRS, CDR2 YFSETQ. CDR3 loop: CASSGTGYGNEKLFF. The DNA for the CDR3 is TGCGCCAGCAGCGGGACAGGGTACGGGAATGAAAAACTGTTTTTT.

This chain links TRBV2 with TRBJ2-1; 9 positions match TRBD2. Germline-derived CDR1 and CDR2 are SNHLY and FYNNEI. The CDR3 runs to 16 residues. Trimming cost V 6 bases and J 5 bases; bases outside gene matches: 11. CDR3 DNA: TGTGCCAGCAGCCCTTCAGGGCGGGGGGGGCACAATGAGCAGTTCTTC. Translating gives CASSPSGRGGHNEQFF.

The chain couples TRBV16 to TRBJ1-1, with 8 positions matching TRBD1. V lost 2 bases, J lost 6 bases, and 2 bases stayed unmatched. This CDR3 contains 13 residues. CDR1 and CDR2 from the germline V gene are KGHSY and FQNENV. CDR3 protein: CASSQQGAAEAFF. In DNA, the CDR3 is TGTGCCAGCAGCCAACAGGGGGCCGCTGAAGCTTTCTTT.

The rearrangement joins TRBV15 to TRBJ1-2; D gene uncertain. Trimming cost V 5 bases and J 4 bases, with 23 bases left between them. Germline-derived CDR1 and CDR2 are LNHNV and YYDKDF (reference sequence). The CDR3 length is 17 residues. DNA of the CDR3: TGTGCCACCAGCTGTTTAGAAGGGTGTGGAAAGACCTATGGCTACACCTTC. Translation: CATSCLEGCGKTYGYTF.

The CDR3 loop reads CASSQGTSGASIHTQYF. The CDR3 coding sequence is TGTGCCAGCAGCCAAGGGACTAGCGGGGCCAGTATCCATACGCAGTATTTT. J is TRBJ2-3 and V is TRBV7-3, with 13 positions matching TRBD2. V dropped 5 bases and J dropped 7; count of bases not matched to a gene: 12. The CDR3 covers 17 residues. Germline V gene data show CDR1 as SGHTA and CDR2 as FQGTGA.

The table lists this clone with a count of one. V usage is TRBV28 and J usage is TRBJ2-5, with TRBD2 matching 14 bases. CDR1 and CDR2 from the germline V gene are MDHEN and SYDVKM. The CDR3 length is 14 residues. V lost 7 bases and J lost 13; bases outside the gene matches: 11. The CDR3, as DNA: TGTGCCAGCATGTCCGGGACTAGCGGGAGTCGGTGGTACTTC. Translating it yields CASMSGTSGSRWYF.

The chain recombines TRBV2 with TRBJ2-1; D uncertain. CDR1 SNHLY and CDR2 FYNNEI come from the germline V gene. Trimming removed 3 bases at V and 11 bases at J, with 8 bases between. This CDR3 comprises 11 residues. The CDR3 sequence is CASSDVQKQFF. CDR3 nucleotide sequence: TGTGCCAGCAGTGATGTACAGAAGCAGTTCTTC.

In the case of this clone: Other DNA sequences of this sample code for an identical CDR3. This chain uses TRBV7-3 with TRBJ1-1, with a possible D match to TRBD1 (5 bases). V dropped 2 bases and J dropped 4 bases, with 14 bases sitting between them. Germline assignment: CDR1 SGHTA and CDR2 FQGTGA. The CDR3 is 15 residues long. CDR3 loop: CASSLGRGGSTEAFF. The CDR3 DNA follows: TGTGCCAGCAGCTTAGGGAGGGGTGGGAGCACTGAAGCTTTCTTT.

The chain combines TRBV6-5 with TRBJ2-7; 8 bases map to TRBD2. V lost 6 bases and J lost 5; bases outside the gene matches: 6. Germline V gene data show CDR1 as MNHEY and CDR2 as SVGAGI. There are 13 residues in the CDR3. The chain's CDR3 is CASRVTSADEQYF. The CDR3 DNA reads as TGTGCCAGCAGGGTGACTAGCGCCGACGAGCAGTACTTC.

Written as DNA, the CDR3 is TGTGCCAGCAGCTTAAGGACAGGGCAACCCATCGGGTATGGCTACACCTTC. Amino acid sequence: CASSLRTGQPIGYGYTF. The genes are TRBV7-8 and TRBJ1-2; 8 nucleotides agree with TRBD1. Germline trimming cut 2 bases from V and 5 bases from J; bases unmatched to any gene: 13. The germline gives CDR1 SGHVS, CDR2 FQNEAQ. The CDR3 length is 17 residues.

This chain uses TRBV9 with TRBJ1-3; the D is unclear. The germline V gene has CDR1 SGDLS and CDR2 YYNGEE. The CDR3 totals 13 residues. Trimming stripped 1 base from V and 8 bases from J, with 10 bases between. The CDR3 bases are TGTGCCAGCAGCGTATATCCAGACCACACCATATATTTT. Protein product: CASSVYPDHTIYF.

The chain employs TRBV28 and TRBJ2-3; a possible D gene is TRBD1 (5 bases). Germline lookup yields CDR1 MDHEN and CDR2 SYDVKM. Trimming took 2 bases from V and 2 from J, leaving 17 bases between them. CDR3 length: 17 amino acids. CDR3: CASSLIARAAPTDTQYF. CDR3 coding DNA: TGTGCCAGCAGTTTAATAGCCAGGGCGGCTCCCACAGATACGCAGTATTTT.

The rearrangement uses TRBV6-1 and TRBJ2-2; possibly TRBD1 for D (7 bases). CDR1 and CDR2 from the germline V gene are MNHNS and SASEGT. V gave up 10 bases and J gave up 1 base, with 16 bases separating them. This CDR3 has 15 residues. This CDR3 is CAIHGGGRNTGELFF. The CDR3 region has the DNA TGTGCCATTCACGGAGGGGGCCGGAACACCGGGGAGCTGTTTTTT.

J is TRBJ1-3 and V is TRBV2; D ambiguous. Trimming took off 8 bases at V and 1 base at J, with 12 bases between the two ends. Germline V gene lookup returns CDR1 SNHLY and CDR2 FYNNEI. This CDR3 has 14 amino acids. The CDR3 is CASAGDLSGNTIYF. CDR3 bases: TGTGCCAGCGCGGGAGACCTGTCTGGAAACACCATATATTTT.

The table lists this clone with a count of one. CDR3 sequence reads: CASRQAGTGSDTQYF. The CDR3 DNA reads TGTGCCAGCAGGCAAGCCGGGACAGGGTCAGATACGCAGTATTTT. The genes are TRBV6-6 and TRBJ2-3, with 9 bases lining up with TRBD1. Germline V CDR1 and CDR2: MNHNY, SVGAGI (reference sequence). The CDR3 runs 15 residues. With V trimmed by 6 bases and J by 4 bases, 8 bases remained unmatched.

This sequence joins TRBV19 and TRBJ2-7; D is perhaps TRBD2 (6 bases). This CDR3 is built from 16 residues. Germline-derived CDR1 and CDR2 are LNHDA and SQIVND (reference sequence). The ends were cut back, 4 bases at V and 0 bases at J, with 16 bases in the middle. In DNA form, the CDR3 reads TGTGCCAGTAGTAAGCGGGCTAGCGCGACCTCCTACGAGCAGTACTTC. Amino acids: CASSKRASATSYEQYF.

The rearrangement joins TRBV5-1 to TRBJ2-1, with 10 bases identical to TRBD1. The CDR3 has 15 amino acids. V shed 3 bases and J 6 bases; nucleotides not matched to a gene: 6. The V gene's germline CDR1 is SGHRS and CDR2 YFSETQ. In DNA, the CDR3 is TGCGCCAGCAGCTGGGGACAGGGGTTGCCCAATGAGCAGTTCTTC. This sequence encodes CASSWGQGLPNEQFF.

The V gene is TRBV4-1, the J gene TRBJ1-2; D remains unclear. Trimming took off 0 bases at V and 1 base at J, with 15 bases between the two ends. The CDR3 is made up of 17 amino acids. From germline, CDR1 is MGHRA and CDR2 YSYEKL. CDR3 nucleotides: TGCGCCAGCAGCCAAGATGATCGGCAGGCCCTTAACTATGGCTACACCTTC. Amino acid sequence: CASSQDDRQALNYGYTF.

V is TRBV6-5 and J is TRBJ2-7, with D possibly TRBD2 on 6 matching bases. Germline V lookup: CDR1 MNHEY, CDR2 SVGAGI. V gave up 6 bases and J gave up 2 bases, with 11 bases separating them. This CDR3 is built from 13 residues. The CDR3 DNA reads TGTGCCAGCAGAGGGACTGAAACCTACGAGCAGTACTTC. Translation gives CASRGTETYEQYF.

The chain uses TRBV13 and TRBJ2-1; TRBD2 agrees at 13 bases. Trimming took 5 bases from V and 6 from J; bases not matched to a gene: 10. There are 17 residues in the CDR3. In germline, CDR1 is PRHDT, CDR2 FYEKMQ (reference sequence). The CDR3: CASSGRLAGGMVNEQFF. DNA for the CDR3: TGTGCCAGCAGCGGCCGACTAGCGGGGGGTATGGTCAATGAGCAGTTCTTC. The full variable domain, rest sourced from reference TRBV13 and TRBJ2-1, is AAGVIQSPRHLIKEKRETATLKCYPIPRHDTVYWYQQGPGQDPQFLISFYEKMQSDKGSIPDRFSAQQFSDYHSELNMSSLELGDSALYFCASSGRLAGGMVNEQFFGPGTRLTVL.